Sequencing of this TCR beta chain was carried out in a study of blood T cell repertoires in COVID-19. Study-level background: The United States, Italy and Spain were the sources of the acute and convalescent COVID-19 samples. T cells, B-cell-depleted T cells, or PBMCs supplied cDNA or gDNA.

Original methodology: Amplification from reference gene primers served as the basis for estimated nucleated cell counts. TCRdb's copy holds only in-frame clones and misses some; the assay was immunoSEQ multiplex PCR. That table gives V, J and clone size, and the DNA gave D and trimming. The repertoire holds about 300,000 clones, with 89% as singletons. Sequencing was done on a sample of peripheral blood. This TCR was sampled from a man aged 18 to 29 who had recovered from COVID-19.

The CDR3 loop reads CATSSPGQINEKLFF. CDR3 DNA sequence: TGTGCCACCAGCAGTCCGGGACAGATTAATGAAAAACTGTTTTTT. The chain carries TRBV15 and TRBJ1-4; 7 bases fit TRBD1. V was pared by 3 bases and J by 4 bases, with 5 bases of the junction left unmatched. CDR1 LNHNV and CDR2 YYDKDF come from the germline V gene (reference sequence). The CDR3 spans 15 residues.